This T cell receptor beta chain is from a study of T cell responses to AZD1222 COVID-19 vaccine. The CDR3 loop spans 14 amino acids. Trimming shortened V by 0 bases and J by 0 bases, and 6 bases separated the two germline ends. CDR1 and CDR2 from the germline V gene are GTSNPN and SVGIG (reference sequence). Profiling relied on immunoSEQ multiplex PCR, and the TCRdb table lists in-frame clones only, not all of them. This table has about 140,000 clones, around four fifths appearing once. The TCR comes from an adult in good health. The sequencing used peripheral blood, collected on day 0 of AZD1222 vaccination. J is TRBJ1-3 and V is TRBV30; unclear D gene. CDR3 loop: CAWSVSSSGNTIYF. CDR3 DNA: TGTGCCTGGAGTGTATCCAGCTCTGGAAACACCATATATTTT.